A single sample is the source of the 28 T cell receptor beta chains below, sequenced in a study of OX40 agonist ivuxolimab in advanced cancers. The repertoire was sequenced with immunoSEQ multiplex PCR; TCRdb's copy has only in-frame clones and lacks some. The repertoire has 55,000 to 60,000 clones, 80% to 90% of them found once; the top ten carry more than 0.65%. Sample: CD4+ or CD8+ T cells sorted from blood, taken in a trial of the OX40 agonist ivuxolimab. All receptors derive from an adult with an advanced solid tumor such as melanoma, head and neck, liver or kidney cancer.

The V call is TRBV5-6, the J call TRBJ2-3; D is perhaps TRBD2 (6 bases). The germline CDR1 and CDR2 sequences are SGHDT and YYEEEE. This CDR3 is built from 14 residues. The V gene lost 4 bases and the J gene lost 0 bases, with 9 bases spanning the gap. The CDR3 loop reads CASSSSGSTDTQYF. As DNA, the CDR3 is TGTGCCAGCAGCAGTAGCGGAAGCACAGATACGCAGTATTTT.

The rearrangement links TRBV6-6 to TRBJ2-7; D may match TRBD1 or TRBD2 (5 bases each). The CDR3 totals 14 residues. Germline CDR1 is MNHNY and CDR2 is SVGAGI (reference sequence). The V and J ends lost 0 bases and 3 bases respectively, with 9 bases between them. CDR3 nucleotide sequence: TGTGCCAGCAGTTACTCAGGGGACCTCTACGAGCAGTACTTC. Residues: CASSYSGDLYEQYF.

This sequence joins TRBV12-5 and TRBJ2-3, with unresolved D. V shed 2 bases and J shed 0 bases, with 15 bases lying between them. This CDR3 region has 17 residues. Germline loops: CDR1 LGHNT, CDR2 FRNRAP. The CDR3 DNA sequence: TGTGCTAGTGGTTTGCCGTGGATTAACTCTAGCACAGATACGCAGTATTTT. Encoded protein: CASGLPWINSSTDTQYF.

The V and J genes are TRBV11-1 and TRBJ1-1; D is ambiguous. Per germline, CDR1 SGHAT and CDR2 FQDESV (reference sequence). V lost 0 bases to trimming and J lost 3 bases, with 14 bases between them. The length of the CDR3 is 16 residues. CDR3 amino acids: CASSLAKIDTDTEAFF. CDR3 coding DNA: TGTGCCAGCAGCTTAGCCAAAATAGACACTGACACTGAAGCTTTCTTT.

For the CDR3, the DNA is TGCGCCAGCAGCTTGAGGGACAGGGGGTTGGAGACCCAGTACTTC. Protein: CASSLRDRGLETQYF. The chain links TRBV4-1 to TRBJ2-5; TRBD1 matches at 11 bases. Germline loops: CDR1 MGHRA, CDR2 YSYEKL. The V segment lost 5 bases and the J segment 5 bases; nucleotides outside the gene matches: 7. The CDR3 loop spans 15 amino acids.

This chain connects TRBV7-9 to TRBJ2-7; no firm D call. The CDR3 is 14 residues long. From germline, CDR1 is SEHNR and CDR2 FQNEAQ (reference sequence). Trimming removed 4 bases at V and 2 bases at J, with 12 bases between. The CDR3 protein is CASSSVTPTYEQYF. In DNA form, the CDR3 reads TGTGCCAGCAGCTCCGTCACTCCTACCTACGAGCAGTACTTC.

The chain links TRBV5-4 to TRBJ1-1; TRBD1 aligns across 7 bases. This CDR3 comprises 15 residues. Germline CDR1 reads SGHNT; CDR2 reads YYREEE (reference sequence). The junction had 4 bases not matched to a gene; V was cut back by 0 bases and J by 2 bases. The CDR3 protein is CASSLVGGLNTEAFF. In DNA, the CDR3 is TGTGCCAGCAGCTTGGTAGGGGGCTTAAACACTGAAGCTTTCTTT.

The chain combines TRBV18 with TRBJ2-7; tentative D call: TRBD2 (6 bases). Germline loops: CDR1 KGHSH, CDR2 LQKENI. This CDR3 is built from 16 residues. Trimming took off 6 bases at V and 7 bases at J, with 25 bases between the two ends. The CDR3 is CASSFQSFSLTSEQYF. Written as DNA, the CDR3 is TGTGCCAGCTCCTTCCAGAGCTTTTCGCTGACTAGTGAGCAGTACTTC.

The chain joins TRBV7-2 to TRBJ1-3; D not resolved. Trimming pared 5 bases from V and 11 bases from J, leaving 16 bases between. The CDR3 is made up of 13 amino acids. CDR1 and CDR2 from the germline V gene are SGHTA and FQGNSA. The CDR3 DNA is TGTGCCAGCAGCCCCGGGCCCGCTAGGGCCATATATTTT. Translating gives CASSPGPARAIYF.

The CDR3 sequence: CASSLKGDGSYEQYF. The CDR3 DNA reads TGTGCCAGCAGCCTGAAGGGGGATGGGTCCTACGAGCAGTACTTC. V is TRBV7-6 and J is TRBJ2-7; D may be TRBD1 (6 bases). Germline V gives CDR1 SGHVS, CDR2 FNYEAQ. The germline V and J ends were trimmed by 5 bases and 1 base, with 15 bases remaining between them. The CDR3 runs 15 residues. Together with reference TRBV7-6 and TRBJ2-7, the CDR3 gives the full variable domain: GAGVSQSPRYKVTKRGQDVALRCDPISGHVSLYWYRQALGQGPEFLTYFNYEAQQDKSGLPNDRFSAERPEGSISTLTIQRTEQRDSAMYRCASSLKGDGSYEQYFGPGTRLTVT.

This clone was detected a few times. V usage is TRBV5-1 and J usage is TRBJ2-3; 7 bases are a match to TRBD2. From germline, CDR1 is SGHRS and CDR2 YFSETQ. The CDR3 loop spans 14 amino acids. The J segment lost 4 bases and the V segment lost 4 bases, leaving 6 bases of the junction unmatched. CDR3 nucleotide sequence: TGCGCCAGCAGCCCCGGACTAGTTTCAGATACGCAGTATTTT. This codes for CASSPGLVSDTQYF.

This rearrangement joins TRBV6-5 to TRBJ1-2; 8 bases align to TRBD1. The CDR3 is made up of 16 amino acids. J lost 5 bases, V lost 2 bases, and 10 bases had no gene match. CDR1 MNHEY and CDR2 SVGAGI come from the germline V gene. This CDR3 reads CASSYTYDRGAYGYTF. CDR3 nucleotide sequence: TGTGCCAGCAGTTACACCTACGACAGGGGAGCGTATGGCTACACCTTC.

The CDR3 protein is CASSIMGTNKQFF. CDR3 nucleotide sequence: TGTGCCAGTAGTATAATGGGGACTAATAAGCAGTTCTTC. The J gene is TRBJ2-1, the V gene TRBV19; 7 bases line up with TRBD2. CDR1 and CDR2 from the germline V gene are LNHDA and SQIVND (reference sequence). The V and J ends lost 2 bases and 11 bases, in that order; junction bases with no gene match: 6. This CDR3 is built from 13 residues. Supplemented by reference TRBV19 and TRBJ2-1, the full variable domain reads DGGITQSPKYLFRKEGQNVTLSCEQNLNHDAMYWYRQDPGQGLRLIYYSQIVNDFQKGDIAEGYSVSREKKESFPLTVTSAQKNPTAFYLCASSIMGTNKQFFGPGTRLTVL.

J is TRBJ1-2 and V is TRBV9; TRBD1 is a possible D gene (6 bases). The length of the CDR3 is 15 residues. Trimming stripped 0 bases from V and 8 bases from J, with 17 bases between. The germline gives CDR1 SGDLS, CDR2 YYNGEE. In nucleotides, the CDR3 is TGTGCCAGCAGCGTAGGGGGATTGGGGGCTACCGGCTACACCTTC. It yields the protein CASSVGGLGATGYTF. The whole variable domain, filled in from reference TRBV9 and TRBJ1-2, reads DSGVTQTPKHLITATGQRVTLRCSPRSGDLSVYWYQQSLDQGLQFLIQYYNGEERAKGNILERFSAQQFPDLHSELNLSSLELGDSALYFCASSVGGLGATGYTFGSGTRLTVV.

This chain uses TRBV15 with TRBJ2-1; 9 bases agree with TRBD2. Germline V gene lookup returns CDR1 LNHNV and CDR2 YYDKDF (reference sequence). V dropped 4 bases and J dropped 6; count of bases not matched to a gene: 10. This CDR3 spans 16 amino acids. CDR3 loop: CATSTFTLAGSNEQFF. As DNA, the CDR3 is TGTGCCACCAGCACCTTTACCCTAGCGGGGAGCAATGAGCAGTTCTTC.

This rearrangement joins TRBV5-4 to TRBJ2-5; 8 nucleotides agree with TRBD2. The J call is in doubt because the DNA end fits TRBJ2-7 better. This CDR3 has 15 residues. Germline CDR1 reads SGHNT; CDR2 reads YYREEE (reference sequence). Here the CDR3 reads CASSLAGGKTYEQYF. Here the CDR3 DNA reads TGTGCCAGCAGCTTGGCGGGGGGGAAGACCTACGAGCAGTACTTC.

V is TRBV7-9 and J is TRBJ2-1, with unresolved D. The V end lost 5 bases, the J end lost 8 bases, and 7 bases lay between the germline ends. There are 11 residues in the CDR3. Germline CDR1 SEHNR, CDR2 FQNEAQ (reference sequence). The CDR3 DNA is TGTGCCAGCAGCGTTACGTATGAGCAGTTCTTC. Protein product: CASSVTYEQFF.

The gene calls are TRBV5-8 and TRBJ2-5; D is unresolved. Germline V CDR1 and CDR2: SGHTS, YDEGEE. The CDR3 has 14 residues. V was shortened by 1 base and J by 2 bases, with 9 bases between the two germline ends. The CDR3 reads CASSLYEVQETQYF. DNA of the CDR3: TGTGCCAGCAGCTTGTACGAGGTGCAAGAGACCCAGTACTTC.

The sample holds a few counts of this clone. The V gene is TRBV2, the J gene TRBJ1-2; TRBD1 matches 11 bases. Germline CDR1 SNHLY, CDR2 FYNNEI. The CDR3 contains 15 residues. J was trimmed by 5 bases and V by 3 bases; bases with no gene match: 5. The CDR3 nucleotides read TGTGCCAGCAGTGAGGACAGGGGGCTTATGTATGGCTACACCTTC. Its translation: CASSEDRGLMYGYTF.

J is TRBJ1-1 and V is TRBV27; 7 bases match TRBD1. This CDR3 region has 13 residues. Per the germline V gene, CDR1 is MNHEY and CDR2 is SMNVEV (reference sequence). With 5 bases clipped from V and 2 bases from J, the junction kept 2 bases outside the gene matches. The CDR3 here is CASSGTVNTEAFF. The DNA for the CDR3 is TGTGCCAGCAGTGGGACAGTCAACACTGAAGCTTTCTTT.

The chain joins TRBV6-5 to TRBJ2-1; possibly TRBD1 for D (5 bases). The V gene's germline CDR1 is MNHEY and CDR2 SVGAGI. V gave up 0 bases and J gave up 5 bases, with 8 bases separating them. This CDR3 is 14 amino acids long. This chain's CDR3 is CASSYSGANNEQFF. As DNA, the CDR3 is TGTGCCAGCAGTTACTCAGGGGCCAACAATGAGCAGTTCTTC.

The rearrangement joins TRBV23-1 to TRBJ2-1, with D perhaps TRBD2 (5 bases). TRBV23-1 falls under the ORF class, with uncertain function. Trimming removed 2 bases from V and 0 bases from J, with 14 bases in between. CDR3 size: 17 residues. The CDR3 loop is CASSQGKRSSSYNEQFF. DNA of the CDR3: TGCGCCAGCAGTCAAGGGAAGCGGTCGAGCTCCTACAATGAGCAGTTCTTC.

V usage is TRBV10-3 and J usage is TRBJ2-5; D remains unclear. Trimming removed 10 bases at V and 5 bases at J, with 20 bases between. CDR3 length: 14 residues. Germline V gives CDR1 ENHRY, CDR2 SYGVKD. The CDR3 protein is CATNNRVGYETQYF. Written as DNA, the CDR3 is TGTGCCACGAACAACAGAGTGGGATATGAGACCCAGTACTTC.

The rearrangement joins TRBV28 to TRBJ2-5; 11 bases map to TRBD2. Germline CDR1 MDHEN, CDR2 SYDVKM. This CDR3 has 15 amino acids. V lost 2 bases, J lost 4 bases, and 3 bases stayed unmatched. The CDR3 loop reads CASSLPLAGVETQYF. The CDR3 coding sequence is TGTGCCAGCAGTTTACCACTAGCGGGGGTAGAGACCCAGTACTTC.

J is TRBJ2-2 and V is TRBV11-2; tentative D call: TRBD1 (6 bases). The CDR3 sequence is 15 residues long. Trimming left V 4 bases short and J 1 base short, with 10 bases between. Looked up from germline, CDR1 is SGHAT and CDR2 is FQNNGV. CDR3 DNA: TGTGCCAGCAGCTCCCTGGGACAGAACACCGGGGAGCTGTTTTTT. Its protein product is CASSSLGQNTGELFF.

The gene calls are TRBV10-1 and TRBJ1-1, with TRBD1 as a possible D gene (5 bases). V was shortened by 3 bases and J by 2 bases, with 10 bases between the two germline ends. The CDR3 has 14 residues. In germline, CDR1 is WNHNN, CDR2 SYGVQD (reference sequence). In nucleotides, the CDR3 is TGCGCCAGCAGTGACCCCGGACAAAACACTGAAGCTTTCTTT. Protein product: CASSDPGQNTEAFF.

This chain connects TRBV18 to TRBJ1-1; 8 nucleotides align to TRBD1. V was pared by 4 bases and J by 5 bases, with 6 bases of the junction left unmatched. The germline V gene has CDR1 KGHSH and CDR2 LQKENI. This CDR3 region has 14 residues. The CDR3 sequence: CASSLDRGRTEAFF. The CDR3 DNA sequence: TGTGCCAGCTCACTCGACAGGGGACGAACTGAAGCTTTCTTT.

The rearrangement uses TRBV7-2 and TRBJ2-7; TRBD1 matches at 8 bases. Germline V gene data show CDR1 as SGHTA and CDR2 as FQGNSA. The V segment lost 1 base and the J segment 0 bases; nucleotides outside the gene matches: 2. The CDR3 is 15 residues long. CDR3 bases: TGTGCCAGCAGCTTAGGCGGACAGGGCTCCTACGAGCAGTACTTC. Translation gives CASSLGGQGSYEQYF.